Below, one T cell receptor beta chain is given with its context. It lacks a known antigen. Nothing much larger sits one base from this clone, and base qualities are not available. One collaborating source in Seattle enrolled patients during active infection and followed them longitudinally through the course of disease. The collaborating institutions used their own protocols to collect whole blood in K2EDTA tubes. For TCRbeta analysis, collaborators shipped samples in one of three forms: frozen whole blood, isolated PBMCs, or DNA extracted from either of those sample types. The immunoSEQ Assay, a bias-controlled multiplex PCR, was used to amplify TCRbeta CDR3 regions from genomic DNA. Regarding the original processing steps: Nucleated cell counts per sample were estimated from amplification of reference gene primers within the assay. To quantify the absolute abundance of each unique TCRbeta CDR3 rearrangement, sequence reads were collapsed and filtered. For each sample, productive Simpson clonality was calculated by taking the square root of Simpson's diversity index across productive rearrangements. Imported from immuneACCESS, the table was reduced by TCRdb to in-frame sequences with V and J called. These copies leave out some clones; in studies compared against another copy, an unresolved V gene accounts for under half, and the cause of the remainder is not known. The D gene and trimming were derived from the DNA, and the V and J assignments and clone size from that table. Within this sample are 200,000 to 250,000 clones, with 82% of them counted one time only. The top ten hold approximately 8% of the sample.

The data were taken from a study of blood T cell repertoires in COVID-19 (TCRdb year 2020). For context, the study as a whole: The collaborator samples originated in the United States, Italy and Spain and spanned the acute and convalescent phases of COVID-19. The material from the prospective study consisted of cDNA or gDNA derived from T cells, B-cell-depleted T cells, or PBMCs. Subjects who had been exposed to COVID-19, were actively infected with it, or had recovered from it provided the deeply sampled blood TCRbeta repertoires that made up the dataset. The repertoires were made available in a free public database intended to serve as a resource for research on the immune response to SARS-CoV-2. Samples came from the ongoing ImmuneRACE study (first 160 participants) plus 1,254 subjects from 6 global collaborators. The sample metadata nearly always contained a de-identified subject ID, COVID-19 status, age in years and sex. Where HLA class I and class II types were available, the types were taken from metadata supplied by the sample provider, not from assay-based typing. General study outcomes and caveats: The amount of clinical and demographic metadata varied by source and participant and was provided uncurated.

The CDR3, from cysteine to phenylalanine, totals 13 residues. Only CDR3 DNA is held: 39 bases, read in frame from base 1. CDR1 SQVTM and CDR2 ANQGSEA were looked up in the germline V gene. V is clipped by 7 bases and J by 1 base, and the sequence between their germline boundaries is 11 bases long. The sample taken for sequencing was peripheral blood. Recombination joined TRBV29-1 with TRBJ2-1, with no reliable assignment of the D segment. The sequence derives from an elderly woman with COVID-19, enrolled during active disease. This receptor carries the CDR3 CSAASGSYNEQFF. The DNA sequence is given as TGCAGCGCCGCTAGTGGATCCTACAATGAGCAGTTCTTC.